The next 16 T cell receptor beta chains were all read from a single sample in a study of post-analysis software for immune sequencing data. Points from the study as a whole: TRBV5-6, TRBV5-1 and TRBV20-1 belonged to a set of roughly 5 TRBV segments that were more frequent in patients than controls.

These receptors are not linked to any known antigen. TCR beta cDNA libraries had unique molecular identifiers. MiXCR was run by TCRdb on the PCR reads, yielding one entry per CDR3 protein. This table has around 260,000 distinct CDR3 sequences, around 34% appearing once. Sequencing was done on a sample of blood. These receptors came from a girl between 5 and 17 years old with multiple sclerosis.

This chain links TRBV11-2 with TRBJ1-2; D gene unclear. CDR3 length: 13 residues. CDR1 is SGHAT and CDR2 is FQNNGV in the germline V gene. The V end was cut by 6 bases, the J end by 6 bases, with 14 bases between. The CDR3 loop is CASSGLIRHGYTF. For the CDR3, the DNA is TGTGCCAGCAGTGGGCTTATTCGGCATGGCTACACCTTC. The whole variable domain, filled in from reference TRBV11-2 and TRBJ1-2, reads EAGVAQSPRYKIIEKRQSVAFWCNPISGHATLYWYQQILGQGPKLLIQFQNNGVVDDSQLPKDRFSAERLKGVDSTLKIQPAKLEDSAVYLCASSGLIRHGYTFGSGTRLTVV.

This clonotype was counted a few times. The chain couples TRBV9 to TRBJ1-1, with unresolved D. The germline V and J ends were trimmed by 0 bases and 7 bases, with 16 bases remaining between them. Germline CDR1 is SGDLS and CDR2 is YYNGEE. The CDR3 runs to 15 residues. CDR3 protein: CASSVGVTPSGEAFF. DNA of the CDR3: TGTGCCAGCAGCGTAGGGGTCACTCCCTCGGGTGAAGCTTTCTTT.

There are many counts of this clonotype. The CDR3: CSASGDSIQETQYF. The CDR3 DNA follows: TGCAGTGCTAGCGGAGACTCGATACAAGAGACCCAGTACTTC. V and J are TRBV20-1 and TRBJ2-5; D ambiguous. Per germline, CDR1 DFQATT and CDR2 SNEGSKA (reference sequence). This CDR3 has 14 amino acids. Trimming stripped 3 bases from V and 2 bases from J, with 13 bases between.

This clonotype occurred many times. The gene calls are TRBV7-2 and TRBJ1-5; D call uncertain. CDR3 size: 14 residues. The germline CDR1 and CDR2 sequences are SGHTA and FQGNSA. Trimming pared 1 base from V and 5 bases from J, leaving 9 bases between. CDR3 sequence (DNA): TGTGCCAGCAGCTTAGAGACCGGGGATCAGCCCCAGCATTTT. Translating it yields CASSLETGDQPQHF.

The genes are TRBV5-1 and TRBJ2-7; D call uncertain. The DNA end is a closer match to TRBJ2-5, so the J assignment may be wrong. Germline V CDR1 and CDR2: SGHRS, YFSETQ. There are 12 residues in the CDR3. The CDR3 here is CASSFLDETQYF. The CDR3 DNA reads TGCGCCAGCAGCTTCCTGGACGAGACCCAGTACTTC.

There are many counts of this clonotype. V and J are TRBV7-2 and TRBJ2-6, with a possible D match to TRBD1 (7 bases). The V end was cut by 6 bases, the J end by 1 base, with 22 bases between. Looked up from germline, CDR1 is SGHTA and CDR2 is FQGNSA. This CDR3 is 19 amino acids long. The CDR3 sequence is CASSLARGRTGSGANVLTF. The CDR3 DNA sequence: TGTGCCAGCAGTCTAGCCCGGGGGCGGACAGGTTCTGGGGCCAACGTCCTGACTTTC.

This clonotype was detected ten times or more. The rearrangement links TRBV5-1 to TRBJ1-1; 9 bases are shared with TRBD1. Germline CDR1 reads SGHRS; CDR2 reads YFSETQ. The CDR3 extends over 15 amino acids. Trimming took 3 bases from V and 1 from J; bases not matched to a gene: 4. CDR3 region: CASSWGDRANTEAFF. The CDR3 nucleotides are TGCGCCAGCAGCTGGGGGGACAGGGCGAACACTGAAGCTTTCTTT.

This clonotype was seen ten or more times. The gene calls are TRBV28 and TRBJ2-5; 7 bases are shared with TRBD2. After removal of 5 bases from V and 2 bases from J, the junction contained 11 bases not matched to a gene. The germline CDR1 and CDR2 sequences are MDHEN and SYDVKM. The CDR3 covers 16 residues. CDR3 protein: CASSPTTPGLQETQYF. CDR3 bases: TGTGCCAGCAGTCCTACTACCCCGGGACTACAAGAGACCCAGTACTTC.

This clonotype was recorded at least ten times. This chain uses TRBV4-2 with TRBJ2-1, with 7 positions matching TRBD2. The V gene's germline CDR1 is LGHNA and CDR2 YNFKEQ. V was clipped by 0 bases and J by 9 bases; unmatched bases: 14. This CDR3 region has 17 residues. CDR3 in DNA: TGTGCCAGCAGCCAAGATCTCCCAGCGGGAACTAGCCCTGAGCAGTTCTTC. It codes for CASSQDLPAGTSPEQFF.

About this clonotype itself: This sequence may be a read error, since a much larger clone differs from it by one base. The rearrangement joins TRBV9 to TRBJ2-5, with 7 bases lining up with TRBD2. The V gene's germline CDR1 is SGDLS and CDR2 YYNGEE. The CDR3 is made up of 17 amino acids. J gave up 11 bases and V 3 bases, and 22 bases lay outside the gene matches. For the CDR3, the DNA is TGTGCCAGCAGCGGAAGACTACAAGCGGGGTTTGGTAATGAGCAGTACTTC. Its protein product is CASSGRLQAGFGNEQYF.

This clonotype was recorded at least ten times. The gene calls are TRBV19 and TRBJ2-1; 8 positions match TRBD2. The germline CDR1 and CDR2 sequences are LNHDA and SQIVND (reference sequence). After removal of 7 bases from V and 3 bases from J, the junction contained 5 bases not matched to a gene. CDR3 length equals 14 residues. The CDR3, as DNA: TGTGCCAGTACCCCAGCGGGAGACTACAATGAGCAGTTCTTC. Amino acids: CASTPAGDYNEQFF.

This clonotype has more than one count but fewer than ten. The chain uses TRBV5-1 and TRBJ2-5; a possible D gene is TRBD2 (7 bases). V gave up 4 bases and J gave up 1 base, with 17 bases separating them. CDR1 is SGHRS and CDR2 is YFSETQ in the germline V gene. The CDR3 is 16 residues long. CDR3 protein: CASSITGGDPQETQYF. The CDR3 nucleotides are TGCGCCAGCAGCATAACGGGGGGCGACCCCCAAGAGACCCAGTACTTC.

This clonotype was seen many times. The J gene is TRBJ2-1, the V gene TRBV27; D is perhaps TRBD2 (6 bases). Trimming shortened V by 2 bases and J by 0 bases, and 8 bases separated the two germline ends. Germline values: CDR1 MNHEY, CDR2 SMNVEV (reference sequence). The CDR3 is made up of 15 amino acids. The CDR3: CASSLGEVSYNEQFF. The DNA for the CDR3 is TGTGCCAGCAGTTTAGGGGAGGTCTCCTACAATGAGCAGTTCTTC.

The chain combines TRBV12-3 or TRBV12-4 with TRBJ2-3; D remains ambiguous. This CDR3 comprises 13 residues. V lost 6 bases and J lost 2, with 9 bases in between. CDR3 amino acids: CASRPTTTDTQYF. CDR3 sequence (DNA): TGTGCCAGCAGACCCACGACCACAGATACGCAGTATTTT.

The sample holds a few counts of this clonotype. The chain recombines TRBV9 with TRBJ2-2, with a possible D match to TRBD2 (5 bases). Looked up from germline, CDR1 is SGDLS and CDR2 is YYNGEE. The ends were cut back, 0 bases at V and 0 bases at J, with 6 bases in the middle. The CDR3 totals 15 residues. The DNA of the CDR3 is TGTGCCAGCAGCGTAGGGACTTCGAACACCGGGGAGCTGTTTTTT. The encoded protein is CASSVGTSNTGELFF.

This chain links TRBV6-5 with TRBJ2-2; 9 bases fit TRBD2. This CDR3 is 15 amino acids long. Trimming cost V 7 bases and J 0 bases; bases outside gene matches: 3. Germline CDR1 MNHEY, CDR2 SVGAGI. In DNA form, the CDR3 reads TGTGCCAGCAAATCTAGCGGGGCGAACACCGGGGAGCTGTTTTTT. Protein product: CASKSSGANTGELFF.